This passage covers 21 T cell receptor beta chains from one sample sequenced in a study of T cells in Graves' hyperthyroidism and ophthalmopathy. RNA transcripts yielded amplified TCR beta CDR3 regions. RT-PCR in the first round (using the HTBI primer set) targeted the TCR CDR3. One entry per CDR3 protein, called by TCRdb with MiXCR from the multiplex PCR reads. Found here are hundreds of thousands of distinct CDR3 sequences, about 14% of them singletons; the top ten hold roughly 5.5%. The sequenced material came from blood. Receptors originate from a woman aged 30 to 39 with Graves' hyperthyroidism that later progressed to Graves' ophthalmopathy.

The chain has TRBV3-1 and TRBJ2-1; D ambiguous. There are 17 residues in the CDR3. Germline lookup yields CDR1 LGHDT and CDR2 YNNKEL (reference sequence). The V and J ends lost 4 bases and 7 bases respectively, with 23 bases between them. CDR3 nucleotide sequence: TGTGCCAGCAGCCGGGCTGCGGCGATTCTTCACGGGAATGAGCAGTTCTTC. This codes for CASSRAAAILHGNEQFF.

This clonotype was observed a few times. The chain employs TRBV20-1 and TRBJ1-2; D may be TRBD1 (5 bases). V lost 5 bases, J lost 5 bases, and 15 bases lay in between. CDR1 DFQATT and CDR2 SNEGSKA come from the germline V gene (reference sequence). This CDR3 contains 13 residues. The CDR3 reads CSAPLSREYGYTF. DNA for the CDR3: TGCAGTGCTCCCCTCAGCAGGGAATATGGCTACACCTTC.

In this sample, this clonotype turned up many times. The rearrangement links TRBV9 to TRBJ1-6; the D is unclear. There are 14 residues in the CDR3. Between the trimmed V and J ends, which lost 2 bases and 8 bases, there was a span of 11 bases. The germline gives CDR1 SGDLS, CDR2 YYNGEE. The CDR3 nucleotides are TGTGCCAGCAGCGTCCTACCTATGGATTCACCCCTCCACTTT. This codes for CASSVLPMDSPLHF.

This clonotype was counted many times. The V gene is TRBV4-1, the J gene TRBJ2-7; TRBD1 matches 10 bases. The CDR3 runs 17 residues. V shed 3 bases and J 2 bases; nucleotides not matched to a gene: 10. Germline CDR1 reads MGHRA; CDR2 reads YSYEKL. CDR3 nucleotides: TGCGCCAGCAGCCATGATCTCCCGGGACAGGGGACCTACGAGCAGTACTTC. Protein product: CASSHDLPGQGTYEQYF.

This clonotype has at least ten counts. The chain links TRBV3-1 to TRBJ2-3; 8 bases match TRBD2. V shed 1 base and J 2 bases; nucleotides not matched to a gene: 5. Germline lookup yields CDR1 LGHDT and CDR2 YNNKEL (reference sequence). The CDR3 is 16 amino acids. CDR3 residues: CASSQGLAGYTDTQYF. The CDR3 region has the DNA TGTGCCAGCAGCCAAGGTCTAGCGGGCTACACAGATACGCAGTATTTT.

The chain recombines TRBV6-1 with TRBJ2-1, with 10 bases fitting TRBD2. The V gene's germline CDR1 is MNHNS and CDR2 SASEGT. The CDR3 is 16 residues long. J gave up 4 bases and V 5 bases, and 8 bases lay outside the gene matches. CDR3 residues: CASSLGTSAWYNEQFF. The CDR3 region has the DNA TGTGCCAGCAGTTTAGGGACTAGCGCTTGGTACAATGAGCAGTTCTTC.

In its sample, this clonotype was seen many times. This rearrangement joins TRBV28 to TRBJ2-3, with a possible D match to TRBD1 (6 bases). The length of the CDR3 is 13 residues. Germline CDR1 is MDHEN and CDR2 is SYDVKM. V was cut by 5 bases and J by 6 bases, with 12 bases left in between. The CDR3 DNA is TGTGCCAGCAGTCCACAGGGTTGGGATACGCAGTATTTT. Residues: CASSPQGWDTQYF.

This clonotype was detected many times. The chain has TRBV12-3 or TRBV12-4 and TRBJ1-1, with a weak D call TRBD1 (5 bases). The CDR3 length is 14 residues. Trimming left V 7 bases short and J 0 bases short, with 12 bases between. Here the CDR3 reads CASTSGRMNTEAFF. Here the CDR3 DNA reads TGTGCCAGCACCTCGGGGCGGATGAACACTGAAGCTTTCTTT.

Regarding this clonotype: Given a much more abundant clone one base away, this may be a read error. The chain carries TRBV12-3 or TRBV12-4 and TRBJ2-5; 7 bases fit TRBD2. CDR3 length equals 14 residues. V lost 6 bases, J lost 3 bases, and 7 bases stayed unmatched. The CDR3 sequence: CASRFSSGEETQYF. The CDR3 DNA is TGTGCCAGCAGATTTTCTAGCGGAGAAGAGACCCAGTACTTC.

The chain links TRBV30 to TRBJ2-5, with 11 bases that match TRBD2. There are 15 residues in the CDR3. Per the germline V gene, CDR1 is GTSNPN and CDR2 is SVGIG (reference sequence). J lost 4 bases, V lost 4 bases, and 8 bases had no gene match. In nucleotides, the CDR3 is TGTGCCTGGATCCCTACTAGCGGGAGAAGAGAGACCCAGTACTTC. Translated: CAWIPTSGRRETQYF.

CDR3 region: CASSVASGANTGELFF. CDR3 bases: TGTGCCAGCAGCGTAGCCAGCGGGGCGAACACCGGGGAGCTGTTTTTT. The chain joins TRBV9 to TRBJ2-2; 7 nucleotides agree with TRBD2. Per the germline V gene, CDR1 is SGDLS and CDR2 is YYNGEE. The CDR3 consists of 16 residues. The J segment lost 0 bases and the V segment lost 0 bases, leaving 2 bases of the junction unmatched.

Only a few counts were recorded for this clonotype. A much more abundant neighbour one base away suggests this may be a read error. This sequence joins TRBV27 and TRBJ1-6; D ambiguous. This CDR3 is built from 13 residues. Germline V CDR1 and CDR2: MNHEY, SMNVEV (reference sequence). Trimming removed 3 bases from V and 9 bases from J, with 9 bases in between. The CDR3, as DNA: TGTGCCAGCAGTTTCGGGCGGGGTTCACCCCTCCACTTT. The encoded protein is CASSFGRGSPLHF.

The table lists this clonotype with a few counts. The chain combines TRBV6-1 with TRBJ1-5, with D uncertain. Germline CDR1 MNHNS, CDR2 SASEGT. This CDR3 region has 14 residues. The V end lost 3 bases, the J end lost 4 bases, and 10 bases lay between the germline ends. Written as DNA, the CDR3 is TGTGCCAGCAGTGAGGGTGGAGGGAATCAGCCCCAGCATTTT. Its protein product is CASSEGGGNQPQHF.

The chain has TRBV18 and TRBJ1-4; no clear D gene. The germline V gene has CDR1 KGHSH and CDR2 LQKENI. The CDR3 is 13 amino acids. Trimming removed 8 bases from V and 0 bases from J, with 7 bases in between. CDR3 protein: CASPRATNEKLFF. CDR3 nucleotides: TGTGCCAGCCCACGAGCAACTAATGAAAAACTGTTTTTT.

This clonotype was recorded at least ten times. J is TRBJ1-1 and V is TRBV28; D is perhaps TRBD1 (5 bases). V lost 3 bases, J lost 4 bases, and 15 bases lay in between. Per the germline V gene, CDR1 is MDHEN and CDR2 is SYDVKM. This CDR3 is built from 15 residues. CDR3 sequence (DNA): TGTGCCAGCAGTTTCGTCCACCCTGGGGGCACTGAAGCTTTCTTT. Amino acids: CASSFVHPGGTEAFF.

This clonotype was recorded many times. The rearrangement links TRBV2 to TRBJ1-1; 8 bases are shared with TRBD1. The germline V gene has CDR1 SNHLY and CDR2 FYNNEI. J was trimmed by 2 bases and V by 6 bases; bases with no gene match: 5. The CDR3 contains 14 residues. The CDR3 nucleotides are TGTGCCAGCAGAATGGGGACAGGCAACACTGAAGCTTTCTTT. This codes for CASRMGTGNTEAFF.

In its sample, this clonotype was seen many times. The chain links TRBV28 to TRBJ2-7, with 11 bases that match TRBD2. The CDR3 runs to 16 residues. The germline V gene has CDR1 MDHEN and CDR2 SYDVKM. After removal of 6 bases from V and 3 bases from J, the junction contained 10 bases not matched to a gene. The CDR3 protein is CASSYRLAGLDYEQYF. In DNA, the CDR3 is TGTGCCAGCAGCTACAGACTAGCGGGATTGGACTACGAGCAGTACTTC.

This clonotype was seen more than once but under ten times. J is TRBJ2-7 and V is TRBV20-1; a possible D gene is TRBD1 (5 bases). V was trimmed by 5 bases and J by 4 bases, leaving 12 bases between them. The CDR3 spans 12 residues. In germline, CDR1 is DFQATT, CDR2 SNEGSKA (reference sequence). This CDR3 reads CSASPQEYEQYF. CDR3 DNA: TGCAGTGCTTCCCCACAGGAGTACGAGCAGTACTTC.

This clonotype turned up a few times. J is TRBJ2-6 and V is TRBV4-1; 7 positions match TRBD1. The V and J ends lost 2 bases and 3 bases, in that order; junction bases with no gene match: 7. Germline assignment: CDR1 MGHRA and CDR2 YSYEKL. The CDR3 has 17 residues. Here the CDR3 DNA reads TGCGCCAGCAGCCAACCGACAGGGTTCGGTGGGGCCAACGTCCTGACTTTC. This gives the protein CASSQPTGFGGANVLTF.

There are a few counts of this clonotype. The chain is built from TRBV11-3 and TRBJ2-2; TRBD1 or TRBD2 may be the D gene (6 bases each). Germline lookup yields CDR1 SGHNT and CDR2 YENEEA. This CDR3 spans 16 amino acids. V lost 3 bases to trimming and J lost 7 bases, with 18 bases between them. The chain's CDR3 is CASSFGTWGLHGELFF. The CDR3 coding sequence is TGTGCCAGCAGCTTTGGGACTTGGGGGCTACACGGGGAGCTGTTTTTT.

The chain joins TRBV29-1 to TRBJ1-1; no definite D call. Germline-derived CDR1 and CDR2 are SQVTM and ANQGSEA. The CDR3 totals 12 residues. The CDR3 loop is CSEGGEDTEAFF. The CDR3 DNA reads TGCAGTGAGGGAGGTGAGGACACTGAAGCTTTCTTT.